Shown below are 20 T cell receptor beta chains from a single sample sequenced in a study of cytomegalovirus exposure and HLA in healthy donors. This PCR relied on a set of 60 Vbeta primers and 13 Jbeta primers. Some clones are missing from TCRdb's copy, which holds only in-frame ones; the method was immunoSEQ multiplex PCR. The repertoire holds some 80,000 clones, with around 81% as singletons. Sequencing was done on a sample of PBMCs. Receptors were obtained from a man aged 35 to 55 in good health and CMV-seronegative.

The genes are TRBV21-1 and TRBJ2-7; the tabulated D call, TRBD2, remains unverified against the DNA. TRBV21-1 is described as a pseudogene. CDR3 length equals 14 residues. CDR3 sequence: CASSYVGRIYERSF. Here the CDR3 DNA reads TGTGCCAGCAGCTATGTCGGTAGGATATACGAGCGATCCTTC.

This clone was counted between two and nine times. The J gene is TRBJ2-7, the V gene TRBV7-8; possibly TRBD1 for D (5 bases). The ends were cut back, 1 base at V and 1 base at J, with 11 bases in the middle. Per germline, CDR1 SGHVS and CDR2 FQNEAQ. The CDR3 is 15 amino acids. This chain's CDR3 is CASSLGTPSSYEQYF. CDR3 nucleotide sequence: TGTGCCAGCAGCTTAGGGACACCGTCATCCTACGAGCAGTACTTC.

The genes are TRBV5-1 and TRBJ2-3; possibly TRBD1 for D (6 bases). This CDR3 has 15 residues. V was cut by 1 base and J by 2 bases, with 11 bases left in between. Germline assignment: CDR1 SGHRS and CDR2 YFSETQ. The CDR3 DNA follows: TGCGCCAGCAGCTTGTGGGGGCTCGACACAGATACGCAGTATTTT. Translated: CASSLWGLDTDTQYF.

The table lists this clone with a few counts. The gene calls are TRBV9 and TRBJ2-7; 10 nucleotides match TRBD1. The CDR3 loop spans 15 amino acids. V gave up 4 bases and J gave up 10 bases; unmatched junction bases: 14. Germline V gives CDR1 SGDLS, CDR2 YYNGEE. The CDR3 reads CASSPPRGQGQLQYF. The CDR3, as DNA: TGTGCCAGCAGCCCCCCTAGGGGACAGGGGCAGTTACAGTACTTC.

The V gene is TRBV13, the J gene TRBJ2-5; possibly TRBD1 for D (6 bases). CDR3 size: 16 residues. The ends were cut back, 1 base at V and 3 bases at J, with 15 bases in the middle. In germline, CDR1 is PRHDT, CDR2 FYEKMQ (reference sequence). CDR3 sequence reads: CASSLEVQDRKETQYF. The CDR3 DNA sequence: TGTGCCAGCAGCTTAGAGGTGCAGGACAGAAAAGAGACCCAGTACTTC.

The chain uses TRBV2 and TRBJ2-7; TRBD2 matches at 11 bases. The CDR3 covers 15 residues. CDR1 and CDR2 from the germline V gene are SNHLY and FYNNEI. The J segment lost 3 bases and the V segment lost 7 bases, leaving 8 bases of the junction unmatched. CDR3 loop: CASNPIGTSGYEQYF. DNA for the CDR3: TGTGCCAGCAACCCTATTGGGACTAGCGGCTACGAGCAGTACTTC.

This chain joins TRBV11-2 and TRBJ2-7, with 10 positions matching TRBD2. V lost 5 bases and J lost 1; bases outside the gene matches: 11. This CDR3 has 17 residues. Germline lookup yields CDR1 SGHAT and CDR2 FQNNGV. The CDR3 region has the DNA TGTGCCAGCAGCAAACTCACGGGGACTAGCGCGTCCTACGAGCAGTACTTC. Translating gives CASSKLTGTSASYEQYF.

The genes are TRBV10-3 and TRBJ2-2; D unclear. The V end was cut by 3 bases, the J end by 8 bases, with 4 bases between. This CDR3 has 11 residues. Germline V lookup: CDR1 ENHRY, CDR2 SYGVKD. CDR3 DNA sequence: TGTGCCATCAGTGACTCTGGGGAGCTGTTTTTT. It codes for CAISDSGELFF.

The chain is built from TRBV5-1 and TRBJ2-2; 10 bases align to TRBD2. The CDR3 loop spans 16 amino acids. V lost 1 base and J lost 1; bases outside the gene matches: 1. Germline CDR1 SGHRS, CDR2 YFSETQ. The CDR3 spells CASSLPSGRNTGELFF. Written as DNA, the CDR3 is TGCGCCAGCAGCTTGCCTAGCGGGAGGAACACCGGGGAGCTGTTTTTT.

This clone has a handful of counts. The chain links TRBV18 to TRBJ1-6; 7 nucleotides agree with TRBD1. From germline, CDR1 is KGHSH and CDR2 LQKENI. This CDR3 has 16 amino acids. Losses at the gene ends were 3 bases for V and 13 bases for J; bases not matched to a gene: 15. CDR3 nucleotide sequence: TGTGCCAGCTCACCGGACATCCGGGACAGAAATCTCCCCCTCCACTTT. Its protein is CASSPDIRDRNLPLHF.

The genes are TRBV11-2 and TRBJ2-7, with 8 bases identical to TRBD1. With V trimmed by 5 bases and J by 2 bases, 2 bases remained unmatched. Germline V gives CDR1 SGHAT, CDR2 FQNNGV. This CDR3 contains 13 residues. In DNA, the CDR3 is TGTGCCAGCAGCATGACAGGGGCCTACGAGCAGTACTTC. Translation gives CASSMTGAYEQYF.

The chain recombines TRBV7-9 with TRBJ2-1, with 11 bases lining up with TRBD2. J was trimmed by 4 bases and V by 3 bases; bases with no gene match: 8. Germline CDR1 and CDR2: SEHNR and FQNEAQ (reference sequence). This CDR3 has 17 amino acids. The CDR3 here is CASSLKGLAVRYNEQFF. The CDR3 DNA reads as TGTGCCAGCAGCTTGAAGGGACTAGCGGTTAGGTACAATGAGCAGTTCTTC.

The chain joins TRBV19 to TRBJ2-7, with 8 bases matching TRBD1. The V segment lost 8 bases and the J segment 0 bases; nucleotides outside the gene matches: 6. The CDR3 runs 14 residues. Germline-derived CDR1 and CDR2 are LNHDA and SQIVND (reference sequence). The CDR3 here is CASGRQGSSYEQYF. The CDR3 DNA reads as TGTGCCAGTGGCCGACAGGGGAGCTCCTACGAGCAGTACTTC.

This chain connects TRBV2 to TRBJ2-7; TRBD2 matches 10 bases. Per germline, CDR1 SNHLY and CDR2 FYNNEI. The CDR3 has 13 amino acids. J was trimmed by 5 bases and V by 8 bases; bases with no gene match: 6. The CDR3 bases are TGTGCCAGCCCCGGGACTAGCGCAAACGAGCAGTACTTC. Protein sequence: CASPGTSANEQYF.

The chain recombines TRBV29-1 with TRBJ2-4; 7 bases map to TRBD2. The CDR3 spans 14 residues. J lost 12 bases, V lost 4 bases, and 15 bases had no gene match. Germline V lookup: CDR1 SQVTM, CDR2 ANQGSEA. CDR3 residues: CSVATGGSYHSQYF. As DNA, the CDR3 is TGCAGCGTTGCCACGGGCGGGAGTTACCACAGTCAGTACTTC.

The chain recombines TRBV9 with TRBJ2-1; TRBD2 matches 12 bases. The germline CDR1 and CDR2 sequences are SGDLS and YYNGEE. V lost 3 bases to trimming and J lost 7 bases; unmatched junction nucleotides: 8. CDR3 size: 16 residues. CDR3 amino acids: CASSAIASGGGNEQFF. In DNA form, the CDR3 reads TGTGCCAGCAGCGCTATCGCTAGCGGGGGGGGGAATGAGCAGTTCTTC.

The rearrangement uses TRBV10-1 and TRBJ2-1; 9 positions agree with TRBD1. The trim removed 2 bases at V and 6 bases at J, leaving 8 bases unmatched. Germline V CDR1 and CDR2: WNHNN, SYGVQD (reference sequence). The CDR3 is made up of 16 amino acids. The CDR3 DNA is TGCGCCAGCAGTGAGAACCGGGACAGGGCTTTCAATGAGCAGTTCTTC. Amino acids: CASSENRDRAFNEQFF.

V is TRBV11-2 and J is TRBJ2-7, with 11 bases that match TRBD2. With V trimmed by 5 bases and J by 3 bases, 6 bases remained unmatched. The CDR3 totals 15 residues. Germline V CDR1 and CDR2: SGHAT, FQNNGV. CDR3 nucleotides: TGTGCCAGCAGCCGCACCGGGACTAGCGGCTACGAGCAGTACTTC. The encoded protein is CASSRTGTSGYEQYF.

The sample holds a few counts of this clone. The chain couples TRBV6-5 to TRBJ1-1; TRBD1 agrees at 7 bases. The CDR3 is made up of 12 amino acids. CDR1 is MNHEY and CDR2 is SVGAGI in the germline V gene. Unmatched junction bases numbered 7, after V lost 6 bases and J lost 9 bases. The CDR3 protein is CASRRQGTQAFF. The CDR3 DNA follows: TGTGCCAGCAGGAGACAGGGAACTCAAGCTTTCTTT.

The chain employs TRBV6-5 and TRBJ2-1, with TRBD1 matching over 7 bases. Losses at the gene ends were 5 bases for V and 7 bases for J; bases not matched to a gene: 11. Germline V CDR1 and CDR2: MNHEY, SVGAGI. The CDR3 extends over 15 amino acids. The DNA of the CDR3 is TGTGCCAGCAGTCCCAGGACAGGCGACCGGAATGAGCAGTTCTTC. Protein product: CASSPRTGDRNEQFF.